The 6 T cell receptor beta chains below come from one sample, sequenced in a study of blood T cells in healthy people across ages. Using a J-beta primer mix together with a sample-barcoded 5' primer, a second PCR was run for roughly 7 to 11 cycles. TCRdb ran MiXCR on the 5' RACE reads and lists one entry per CDR3 protein. The data contain about 970,000 distinct CDR3 sequences, roughly half of them singletons. Specimen: blood. The receptors shown here come from a woman aged 60 to 75 in good health.

The rearrangement joins TRBV6-5 to TRBJ2-4; 8 nucleotides match TRBD2. The last part of the DNA fits TRBJ2-7 better; the J call may be wrong. The CDR3 is made up of 16 amino acids. Germline assignment: CDR1 MNHEY and CDR2 SVGAGI. This chain's CDR3 is CASSYSGGDFGYEQYF. The CDR3 coding sequence is TGTGCCAGCAGTTATTCGGGAGGGGATTTTGGCTACGAGCAGTACTTC.

The chain uses TRBV4-2 and TRBJ2-3; D gene unclear. Germline V gives CDR1 LGHNA, CDR2 YNFKEQ. There are 16 residues in the CDR3. The V end lost 0 bases, the J end lost 1 base, and 11 bases lay between the germline ends. The CDR3 region has the DNA TGTGCCAGCAGCCAAGATGGAGACCCCGGCACAGATACGCAGTATTTT. Protein product: CASSQDGDPGTDTQYF.

V gene TRBV4-1 combines with J gene TRBJ1-2; D unresolved. CDR3 length equals 14 residues. The V and J ends lost 0 bases and 2 bases respectively, with 7 bases between them. The germline V gene has CDR1 MGHRA and CDR2 YSYEKL. In DNA, the CDR3 is TGCGCCAGCAGCCAAGATCGACCGAACTATGGCTACACCTTC. Translation: CASSQDRPNYGYTF.

The chain employs TRBV18 and TRBJ1-1; tentative D call: TRBD1 (5 bases). This CDR3 has 14 residues. V lost 5 bases and J lost 4, with 14 bases in between. Germline V lookup: CDR1 KGHSH, CDR2 LQKENI. Written as DNA, the CDR3 is TGTGCCAGCTCATCCGGGACGGTTGGCACTGAAGCTTTCTTT. This translates into CASSSGTVGTEAFF.

The J gene is TRBJ2-1, the V gene TRBV5-4; 10 bases align to TRBD2. Germline V gene lookup returns CDR1 SGHNT and CDR2 YYREEE (reference sequence). J lost 5 bases, V lost 3 bases, and 8 bases had no gene match. The CDR3 has 16 residues. Here the CDR3 reads CASSSPVAGGNNEQFF. DNA for the CDR3: TGTGCCAGCAGCTCTCCCGTAGCGGGAGGCAACAATGAGCAGTTCTTC.

V usage is TRBV6-2 or TRBV6-3 and J usage is TRBJ2-2; D might be TRBD1 or TRBD2, each matching 5 bases. Germline values: CDR1 MNHEY, CDR2 SVGEGT. This CDR3 is 17 amino acids long. Deletions cut 5 bases from V and 6 bases from J, with 22 bases between. The CDR3 loop is CASSRGPGTSFPGELFF. For the CDR3, the DNA is TGTGCCAGCAGTCGGGGACCGGGAACTAGTTTCCCCGGGGAGCTGTTTTTT.